Listed below are T cell receptor beta chains from one sample, sequenced in a study of a mutant IDH1 vaccine in newly diagnosed glioma. Only in-frame clones appear in the TCRdb table, and some are missing; sequencing was by immunoSEQ multiplex PCR. The sample records 20,000 to 25,000 clones, about 85% being singletons. This specimen consisted of PBMCs, obtained from a glioma patient treated with radiotherapy, temozolomide or both. These receptor sequences come from a man aged 35 to 55 with glioma. Each CDR3 is given with its conserved first and last residue. The D gene is left open where the match is weak. Size is omitted from some rows. Given values are once, few, many or a class for expanded clones.

cdr3_aa cdr3_nt v_call d_call clone_size j_call
CASSEEGEPRGAFF TGTGCCAGCAGTGAAGAGGGGGAACCCAGGGGAGCTTTCTTT TRBV6-1 NA NA TRBJ1-1
CASSSASGSRGETQYF TGCGCCAGCAGCTCGGCTAGCGGGAGTAGGGGAGAGACCCAGTACTTC TRBV5-1 TRBD2 NA TRBJ2-5
CASSPDSSNQPQHF TGTGCCAGCAGTCCTGACAGTAGTAATCAGCCCCAGCATTTT TRBV2 NA NA TRBJ1-5
CASSRARLAGRETQYF TGTGCCAGTAGTCGTGCTCGACTAGCGGGTAGAGAGACCCAGTACTTC TRBV19 TRBD2 NA TRBJ2-5
CASSPGTSHTDTQYF TGTGCCAGCAGTCCCGGGACCTCTCACACAGATACGCAGTATTTT TRBV6-6 NA NA TRBJ2-3
CASSVGGWETQYF TGTGCCAGCAGCGTAGGAGGGTGGGAGACCCAGTACTTC TRBV9 NA NA TRBJ2-5
CSVERAGTNEKLFF TGCAGCGTTGAAAGGGCAGGGACTAATGAAAAACTGTTTTTT TRBV29-1 NA NA TRBJ1-4
CASSQVEVYYGYTF TGTGCCAGCAGCCAAGTGGAGGTCTACTATGGCTACACCTTC TRBV4-2 NA once TRBJ1-2
CASSLTSGTKKQYF TGTGCCAGCAGTTTAACTTCAGGGACTAAAAAGCAGTACTTC TRBV28 TRBD2 once TRBJ2-7
CASSPFFNQPQHF TGTGCCAGTAGTCCATTCTTCAATCAGCCCCAGCATTTT TRBV19 NA NA TRBJ1-5
CASSSGVLAKNIQYF TGTGCCAGCAGTTCCGGGGTTCTAGCCAAAAACATTCAGTACTTC TRBV5-5 NA NA TRBJ2-4
CASSYPTASSGNTIYF TGTGCCAGCAGTTACCCGACAGCGAGCTCTGGAAACACCATATATTTT TRBV6-6 NA NA TRBJ1-3
CAWSVLEDNSPLHF TGTGCCTGGAGTGTTTTGGAAGATAATTCACCCCTCCACTTT TRBV30 NA NA TRBJ1-6
CASRYRASGQETQYF TGCGCCAGCAGATACCGGGCCTCGGGCCAAGAGACCCAGTACTTC TRBV5-1 NA NA TRBJ2-5
CASSIGPGSLYSNQPQHF TGTGCCAGTAGTATAGGTCCAGGATCACTTTATAGCAATCAGCCCCAGCATTTT TRBV19 NA NA TRBJ1-5
CATSRDGRGEQYF TGTGCCACCAGCAGAGATGGGCGCGGCGAGCAGTACTTC TRBV15 NA once TRBJ2-7
CASSPGGRQETQYF TGTGCCAGCAGCCCCGGGGGCCGGCAAGAGACCCAGTACTTC TRBV5-6 NA NA TRBJ2-5
CASSQEGEGETQYF TGCGCCAGCAGCCAAGAAGGGGAGGGAGAGACCCAGTACTTC TRBV4-1 TRBD2 few TRBJ2-5
CASSSLSGYGYTF TGTGCCAGCAGCTCTTTATCAGGGTATGGCTACACCTTC TRBV7-9 NA NA TRBJ1-2
CASGYGQDNEKLFF TGCGCCAGCGGCTATGGACAGGATAATGAAAAACTGTTTTTT TRBV5-1 TRBD1 NA TRBJ1-4
CASSPPGEATEAFF TGTGCCAGCAGTCCCCCGGGGGAGGCCACTGAAGCTTTCTTT TRBV28 NA NA TRBJ1-1
CASSDASGRAGGETQYF TGTGCCAGCAGTGATGCTAGCGGGAGGGCCGGGGGAGAGACCCAGTACTTC TRBV25-1 TRBD2 NA TRBJ2-5
CASSDGLAGVQETQYF TGTGCCAGTAGTGACGGACTAGCGGGAGTACAGGAGACCCAGTACTTC TRBV19 TRBD2 NA TRBJ2-5
CASSADGEDSPLHF TGTGCCAGCAGTGCCGACGGAGAGGATTCACCCCTCCACTTT TRBV6-4 NA medium-sized TRBJ1-6
CSVLFGGDTEAFF TGCAGCGTTCTATTTGGCGGGGACACTGAAGCTTTCTTT TRBV29-1 NA NA TRBJ1-1
CASSPGDRVQNTEAFF TGCGCCAGCAGCCCCGGGGACAGGGTGCAGAACACTGAAGCTTTCTTT TRBV5-1 TRBD1 NA TRBJ1-1
CASSQGRRLENIQYF TGTGCCAGCAGCCAAGGCAGGCGACTTGAAAACATTCAGTACTTC TRBV14 NA NA TRBJ2-4
CASSPSPSSPLHF TGTGCCAGCAGTCCCAGCCCCAGTTCACCCCTCCACTTT TRBV28 NA medium-sized TRBJ1-6
CASAGGPGGYTF TGTGCCAGCGCAGGGGGGCCAGGGGGCTACACCTTC TRBV5-4 TRBD1 NA TRBJ1-2
CAWRTGRNTEAFF TGTGCCTGGAGGACAGGGCGGAACACTGAAGCTTTCTTT TRBV30 TRBD1 NA TRBJ1-1
CASSYSGQANYGYTF TGTGCCAGCAGTTACTCGGGCCAGGCAAACTATGGCTACACCTTC TRBV6-6 NA NA TRBJ1-2
CASSSQGFTLHF TGTGCCAGCAGTTCGCAGGGTTTCACCCTCCACTTT TRBV5-6 NA NA TRBJ1-6
CASSWTGGNTGELFF TGTGCCAGCAGTTGGACAGGGGGGAACACCGGGGAGCTGTTTTTT TRBV2 TRBD1 few TRBJ2-2
CASSSVPGPSGNTIYF TGTGCCAGCAGCTCCGTCCCGGGACCCTCTGGAAACACCATATATTTT TRBV9 NA NA TRBJ1-3
CASSERGENYGYTF TGCGCCAGCAGCGAGAGGGGGGAAAACTATGGCTACACCTTC TRBV5-1 NA once TRBJ1-2
CASSLEGNRNTEAFF TGCGCCAGCAGCTTGGAAGGTAACCGCAACACTGAAGCTTTCTTT TRBV5-1 NA NA TRBJ1-1
CASSEVWTVEKLFNYGYTF TGTGCCAGCAGTGAAGTATGGACTGTGGAGAAACTTTTTAACTATGGCTACACCTTC TRBV2 NA NA TRBJ1-2
CASSLAPGLGYGYTF TGTGCCAGCAGCTTAGCTCCAGGGCTTGGCTATGGCTACACCTTC TRBV7-2 NA NA TRBJ1-2
CASSVGQGYGYTF TGTGCCAGTAGTGTTGGGCAGGGCTATGGCTACACCTTC TRBV19 NA NA TRBJ1-2
CASSFSGRNTEAFF TGCGCCAGCAGCTTTTCGGGCCGGAACACTGAAGCTTTCTTT TRBV5-1 NA NA TRBJ1-1
CASSTGGPVDTQYF TGCGCCAGCAGCACGGGGGGGCCGGTAGATACGCAGTATTTT TRBV5-1 TRBD2 NA TRBJ2-3
CASSLLPGKSYEQYF TGCGCCAGCAGCTTGCTTCCGGGAAAATCCTACGAGCAGTACTTC TRBV5-1 NA NA TRBJ2-7
CASSFPDTQYF TGTGCCAGCAGCTTCCCAGATACGCAGTATTTT TRBV7-9 NA NA TRBJ2-3
CASSLLWLYEQYF TGTGCCAGCAGCCTCCTCTGGCTCTACGAGCAGTACTTC TRBV7-2 NA NA TRBJ2-7
CATSRDGGRLRDLVGDNEQFF TGTGCCACCAGCAGAGACGGTGGAAGACTTCGGGATCTGGTAGGAGACAATGAGCAGTTCTTC TRBV15 NA NA TRBJ2-1
CASSQETTGYTEAFF TGTGCCAGCAGCCAAGAAACGACAGGGTACACTGAAGCTTTCTTT TRBV4-2 TRBD1 NA TRBJ1-1
CASTGTEGGYTF TGTGCCAGCACCGGGACAGAGGGTGGCTACACCTTC TRBV9 TRBD1 NA TRBJ1-2
CASNGRGDYATETQYF TGTGCCAGCAACGGAAGAGGGGACTATGCTACGGAGACCCAGTACTTC TRBV5-6 TRBD2 NA TRBJ2-5